This record concerns one T cell receptor beta chain sequence. Its target is unknown. The data were obtained in a study of T cell responses to AZD1222 COVID-19 vaccine. The protocol was immunoSEQ multiplex PCR, while the TCRdb copy is restricted to in-frame clones and leaves out a portion. The table lists 150,000 to 200,000 clones, around 93% of them singletons. The study's findings and limits: Two doses of AZD1222 preceded a rise in Spike-specific TCR breadth and depth. Regions 160-218 and 743-854 dominated among vaccine-associated CD4 TCRs spanning spike.

Germline V gene data show CDR1 as LNHDA and CDR2 as SQIVND (reference sequence). This CDR3 contains 17 residues. Between the trimmed V and J ends, which lost 3 bases and 0 bases, there was a span of 12 bases. The sample in question was peripheral blood, obtained on day 0 of AZD1222 vaccination. This sequence joins TRBV19 and TRBJ2-6; D gene uncertain. The sequence came from an adult in good health. The CDR3: CASSIGPSFSGANVLTF. The CDR3 DNA reads TGTGCCAGTAGTATCGGACCGAGTTTCTCTGGGGCCAACGTCCTGACTTTC.